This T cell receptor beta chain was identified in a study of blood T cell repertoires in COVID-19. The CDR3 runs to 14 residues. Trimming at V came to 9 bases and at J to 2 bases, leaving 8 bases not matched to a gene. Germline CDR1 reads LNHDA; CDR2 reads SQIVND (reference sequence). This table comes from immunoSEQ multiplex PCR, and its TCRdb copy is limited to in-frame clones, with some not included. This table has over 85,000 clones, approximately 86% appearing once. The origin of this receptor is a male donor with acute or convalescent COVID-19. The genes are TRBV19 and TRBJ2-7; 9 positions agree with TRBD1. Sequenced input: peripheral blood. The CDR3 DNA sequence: TGTGCCAGGAGGGGACAGGGAATTCCCTACGAGCAGTACTTC. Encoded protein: CARRGQGIPYEQYF.